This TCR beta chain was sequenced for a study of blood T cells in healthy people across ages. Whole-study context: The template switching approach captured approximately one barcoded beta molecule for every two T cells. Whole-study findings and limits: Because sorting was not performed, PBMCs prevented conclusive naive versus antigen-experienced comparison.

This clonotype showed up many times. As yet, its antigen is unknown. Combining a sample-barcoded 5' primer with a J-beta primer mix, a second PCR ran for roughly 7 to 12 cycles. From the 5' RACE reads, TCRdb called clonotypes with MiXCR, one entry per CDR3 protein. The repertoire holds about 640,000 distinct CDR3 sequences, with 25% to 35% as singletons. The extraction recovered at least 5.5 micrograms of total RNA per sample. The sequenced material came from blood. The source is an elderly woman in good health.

As DNA, the CDR3 is TGTGCCACCAGCAGAGAGACCTGGGGGGATTCACCCCTCCACTTT. It encodes CATSRETWGDSPLHF. The chain uses TRBV15 and TRBJ1-6, with D possibly TRBD1 on 5 matching bases. Between the trimmed V and J ends, which lost 0 bases and 8 bases, there was a span of 11 bases. The CDR3 loop spans 15 amino acids. CDR1 and CDR2 (germline): LNHNV, YYDKDF (reference sequence).